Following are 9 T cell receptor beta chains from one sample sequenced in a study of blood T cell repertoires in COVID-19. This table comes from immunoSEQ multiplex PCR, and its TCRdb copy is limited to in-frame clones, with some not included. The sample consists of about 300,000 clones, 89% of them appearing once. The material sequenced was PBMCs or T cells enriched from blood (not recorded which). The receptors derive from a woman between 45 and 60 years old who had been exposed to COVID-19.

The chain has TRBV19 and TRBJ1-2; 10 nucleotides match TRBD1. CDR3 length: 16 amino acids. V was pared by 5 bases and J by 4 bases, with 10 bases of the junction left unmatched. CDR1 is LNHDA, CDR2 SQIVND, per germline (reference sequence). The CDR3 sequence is CASSLTPGQGSYGYTF. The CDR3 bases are TGTGCCAGTAGTCTAACCCCGGGACAGGGGAGCTATGGCTACACCTTC.

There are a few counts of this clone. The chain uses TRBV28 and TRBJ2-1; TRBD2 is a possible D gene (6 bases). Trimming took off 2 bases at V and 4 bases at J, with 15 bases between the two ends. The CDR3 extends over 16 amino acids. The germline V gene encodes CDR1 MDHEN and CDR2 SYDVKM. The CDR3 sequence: CASSLGGAGSYNEQFF. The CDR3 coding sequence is TGTGCCAGCAGTTTAGGCGGGGCCGGGTCTTACAATGAGCAGTTCTTC.

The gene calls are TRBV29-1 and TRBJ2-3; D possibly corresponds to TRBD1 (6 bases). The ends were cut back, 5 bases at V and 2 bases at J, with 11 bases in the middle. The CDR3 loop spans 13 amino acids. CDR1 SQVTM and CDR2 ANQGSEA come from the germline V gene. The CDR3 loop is CSVNREFTDTQYF. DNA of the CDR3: TGCAGCGTTAACAGGGAGTTCACAGATACGCAGTATTTT.

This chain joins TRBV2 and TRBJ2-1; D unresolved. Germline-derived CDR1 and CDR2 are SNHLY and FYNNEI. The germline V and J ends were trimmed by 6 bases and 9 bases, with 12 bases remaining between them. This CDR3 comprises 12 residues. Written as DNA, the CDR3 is TGTGCCAGCAGAGAAACAGTCGGTGAGCAGTTCTTC. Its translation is CASRETVGEQFF.

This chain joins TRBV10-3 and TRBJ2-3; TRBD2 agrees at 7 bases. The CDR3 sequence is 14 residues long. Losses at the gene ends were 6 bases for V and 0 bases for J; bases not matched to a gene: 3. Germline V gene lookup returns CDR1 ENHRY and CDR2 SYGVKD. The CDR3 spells CAISGGISTDTQYF. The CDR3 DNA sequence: TGTGCCATCAGCGGGGGGATTAGCACAGATACGCAGTATTTT.

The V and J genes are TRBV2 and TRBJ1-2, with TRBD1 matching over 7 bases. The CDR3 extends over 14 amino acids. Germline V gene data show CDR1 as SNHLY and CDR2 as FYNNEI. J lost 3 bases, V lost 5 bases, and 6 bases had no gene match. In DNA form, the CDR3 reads TGTGCCAGCAGTCCGTACAGGGGTGACTATGGCTACACCTTC. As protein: CASSPYRGDYGYTF.

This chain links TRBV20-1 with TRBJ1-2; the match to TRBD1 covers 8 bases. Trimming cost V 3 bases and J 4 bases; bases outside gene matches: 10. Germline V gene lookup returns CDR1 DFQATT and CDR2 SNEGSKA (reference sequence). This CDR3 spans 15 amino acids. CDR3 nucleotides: TGCAGTGCTAGTTCAGGGGGCGGTCGGATCTATGGCTACACCTTC. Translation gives CSASSGGGRIYGYTF.

The CDR3 spells CASSQDRAQLAPLHF. CDR3 in DNA: TGCGCCAGCAGCCAAGATCGCGCCCAACTAGCGCCCCTCCACTTT. The V and J genes are TRBV4-1 and TRBJ1-6; no definite D call. Trimming pared 0 bases from V and 13 bases from J, leaving 16 bases between. Germline assignment: CDR1 MGHRA and CDR2 YSYEKL. This CDR3 is 15 amino acids long.

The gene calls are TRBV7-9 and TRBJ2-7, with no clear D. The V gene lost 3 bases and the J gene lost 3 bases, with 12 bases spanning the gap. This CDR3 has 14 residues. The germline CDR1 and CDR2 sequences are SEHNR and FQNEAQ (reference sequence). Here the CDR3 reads CASSFGSLDYEQYF. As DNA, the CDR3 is TGTGCCAGCAGCTTCGGTTCACTTGACTACGAGCAGTACTTC.